This TCR beta chain comes out of a study of cytomegalovirus exposure and HLA in healthy donors. Overall study context: Later, an analysis reported that the approximately 120 validation repertoires had used the same platform as the 666 first-cohort repertoires. Study-wide points: Cytomegalovirus-associated status was assigned to about 170 TCR beta chains.

With regard to this clone: Its target is unknown.

Sequencing was performed with immunoSEQ multiplex PCR; in TCRdb, only in-frame clones are kept and a portion is missing. The data hold some 110,000 clones, with approximately 85% observed a single time. V was cut by 1 base and J by 3 bases, with 13 bases left in between. Germline lookup yields CDR1 SEHNR and CDR2 FQNEAQ (reference sequence). The CDR3 contains 16 residues. The study drew the donors from its approximately 120-subject validation cohort, separate from the roughly 670-subject first cohort. The material sequenced was PBMCs. The TCR comes from a man aged 18 to 30 in good health and CMV-seronegative. This chain connects TRBV7-9 to TRBJ2-1; possible D gene TRBD2, 6 bases. The CDR3 region is CASSLEASVIYNEQFF. The CDR3 nucleotides are TGTGCCAGCAGCTTAGAGGCTAGCGTTATCTACAATGAGCAGTTCTTC.